This T cell receptor beta chain was recorded in a study of blood T cell repertoires in COVID-19. Study-wide context: T cells, B-cell-depleted T cells, or PBMCs provided the cDNA or gDNA that served as material.

Participants' own reports of clinical history determined their cohort assignment. Germline-derived CDR1 and CDR2 are LNHDA and SQIVND (reference sequence). Trimming shortened V by 10 bases and J by 0 bases, and 12 bases separated the two germline ends. The CDR3 consists of 13 residues. Authors' analysis steps: Amplification with reference gene primers provided the estimates of nucleated cell counts. Clones were read by immunoSEQ multiplex PCR, and TCRdb kept only the in-frame ones, dropping some. V, J and clone size were drawn from that table, and D and trimming were deduced from the DNA. Of about 250,000 clones listed, 65% to 90% are singletons. This clone was recorded once.

The specimen was PBMCs or T cells enriched from blood (not recorded which). This TCR derives from a woman aged 45-65 years with acute COVID-19. This rearrangement joins TRBV19 to TRBJ1-1; D may be TRBD1 (5 bases). The chain's CDR3 is CATLTDMNTEAFF. The CDR3 coding sequence is TGTGCCACGTTGACAGACATGAACACTGAAGCTTTCTTT.